This is a list of T cell receptor beta chains from one sample in a study of blood T cell repertoires in COVID-19. Here immunoSEQ multiplex PCR was the method, and the copy in TCRdb shows in-frame clones only, minus some. Of fewer than 250,000 clones in the sample, 70% to 85% are singletons; the top ten hold about 1.7%. Sequenced input: PBMCs or T cells enriched from blood (not recorded which). The receptors derive from a man in his sixties who had recovered from COVID-19. CDR3s include the opening cysteine and the closing phenylalanine or tryptophan. A D gene is named only where the DNA matches it firmly. Size values are once, few and many counts, or a class for expanded clones, and some rows have none.

D gene: TRBD1
V gene: TRBV4-2
J gene: TRBJ1-4
clone size: NA
CDR3 DNA: TGTGCCAGCAGTCAAGACACCAACAGGGGGCCAACTAATGAAAAACTGTTTTTT
CDR3 protein: CASSQDTNRGPTNEKLFF

D gene: TRBD1
V gene: TRBV29-1
J gene: TRBJ2-1
clone size: NA
CDR3 DNA: TGCAGCGTTACCACCCCGGGACAGGGAAACAATGAGCAGTTCTTC
CDR3 protein: CSVTTPGQGNNEQFF

D gene: TRBD1
V gene: TRBV4-3
J gene: TRBJ1-4
clone size: NA
CDR3 DNA: TGCGCCAGCAGCCAAGATCCCAGGGGGAATGAAAAACTGTTTTTT
CDR3 protein: CASSQDPRGNEKLFF

D gene: TRBD2
V gene: TRBV29-1
J gene: TRBJ2-7
clone size: NA
CDR3 DNA: TGCAGCGCTTATGAGACTAGCGGCGCGGACGAGCAGTACTTC
CDR3 protein: CSAYETSGADEQYF

D gene: NA
V gene: TRBV28
J gene: TRBJ1-6
clone size: NA
CDR3 DNA: TGTGCCAGCAGGTGGCGGCCCGGCAATTCACCCCTCCACTTT
CDR3 protein: CASRWRPGNSPLHF

D gene: NA
V gene: TRBV5-5
J gene: TRBJ2-3
clone size: NA
CDR3 DNA: TGTGCCAGCAGCGAACAGGCTCACCTACCCCAGTATTTT
CDR3 protein: CASSEQAHLPQYF

D gene: TRBD1
V gene: TRBV5-1
J gene: TRBJ1-2
clone size: NA
CDR3 DNA: TGCGCCAGCAGCCCAGGACAGGGGGTTAGCGACTACACCTTC
CDR3 protein: CASSPGQGVSDYTF

D gene: NA
V gene: TRBV7-2
J gene: TRBJ2-1
clone size: NA
CDR3 DNA: TGTGCCAGCAGCTTAGGAGCTAGCGCGCCCTCCTACAATGAGCAGTTCTTC
CDR3 protein: CASSLGASAPSYNEQFF

D gene: NA
V gene: TRBV7-9
J gene: TRBJ2-3
clone size: NA
CDR3 DNA: TGTGCCAGCAGCCCCGGCCAGGCCACAGATACGCAGTATTTT
CDR3 protein: CASSPGQATDTQYF

D gene: NA
V gene: TRBV5-5
J gene: TRBJ1-5
clone size: NA
CDR3 DNA: TGTGCCAGCAGCTTGGTCGCGGGGGATCAGCCCCAGCATTTT
CDR3 protein: CASSLVAGDQPQHF

D gene: NA
V gene: TRBV5-4
J gene: TRBJ1-2
clone size: NA
CDR3 DNA: TGTGCCAGCAGCTTGGGCCAGAAAAACTATGGCTACACCTTC
CDR3 protein: CASSLGQKNYGYTF

D gene: NA
V gene: TRBV12-3/TRBV12-4
J gene: TRBJ1-2
clone size: NA
CDR3 DNA: TGTGCCAGCAGTTTAGCAGACAGATTCGGCTACACCTTC
CDR3 protein: CASSLADRFGYTF

D gene: TRBD1
V gene: TRBV5-1
J gene: TRBJ1-3
clone size: NA
CDR3 DNA: TGCGCCAGCAGCTTGGGTTTAGGGGGCTCGGTCTCTGGAAACACCATATATTTT
CDR3 protein: CASSLGLGGSVSGNTIYF

D gene: TRBD2
V gene: TRBV7-2
J gene: TRBJ2-7
clone size: NA
CDR3 DNA: TGTGCCAGCAGCACTAGGGAGGGCTCGGACGAGCAGTACTTC
CDR3 protein: CASSTREGSDEQYF

D gene: NA
V gene: TRBV7-2
J gene: TRBJ2-1
clone size: few
CDR3 DNA: TGTGCCAGCAGCTCCAGTGAAAGGGGCCACAATGAGCAGTTCTTC
CDR3 protein: CASSSSERGHNEQFF

D gene: TRBD1
V gene: TRBV30
J gene: TRBJ2-1
clone size: NA
CDR3 DNA: TGTGCCTGGACCACCGGGACAGGCCTGGTTCATGAGCAGTTCTTC
CDR3 protein: CAWTTGTGLVHEQFF

D gene: NA
V gene: TRBV6-5
J gene: TRBJ1-6
clone size: NA
CDR3 DNA: TGTGCCAGCAGACGACAGCCAAATAATTCACCCCTCCACTTT
CDR3 protein: CASRRQPNNSPLHF

D gene: TRBD2
V gene: TRBV7-2
J gene: TRBJ2-3
clone size: NA
CDR3 DNA: TGTGCCAGCCGCCAAGCGGGGGCCACAGATACGCAGTATTTT
CDR3 protein: CASRQAGATDTQYF

D gene: NA
V gene: TRBV24-1
J gene: TRBJ1-1
clone size: NA
CDR3 DNA: TGTGCCACCCGGGGGGCATACACTGAAGCTTTCTTT
CDR3 protein: CATRGAYTEAFF

D gene: NA
V gene: TRBV14
J gene: TRBJ2-5
clone size: few
CDR3 DNA: TGTGCCAGCAGCCAGAGTAGTGAGACCCAGTACTTC
CDR3 protein: CASSQSSETQYF

D gene: NA
V gene: TRBV5-8
J gene: TRBJ1-1
clone size: NA
CDR3 DNA: TGTGCCAGCAGCTTGAGGGGTGAAGCTTTCTTT
CDR3 protein: CASSLRGEAFF

D gene: NA
V gene: TRBV5-1
J gene: TRBJ1-1
clone size: NA
CDR3 DNA: TGCGCCAGCAGAACTGGCGGGACGGTGAACACTGAAGCTTTCTTT
CDR3 protein: CASRTGGTVNTEAFF

D gene: TRBD1
V gene: TRBV3-1/TRBV3-2
J gene: TRBJ2-4
clone size: NA
CDR3 DNA: TGTGCCAGCAGCCCAAGGGACAGGGGAAACATTCAGTACTTC
CDR3 protein: CASSPRDRGNIQYF

D gene: NA
V gene: TRBV5-1
J gene: TRBJ1-3
clone size: NA
CDR3 DNA: TGCGCCAGCAAACTGACTGACTCTGGAAACACCATATATTTT
CDR3 protein: CASKLTDSGNTIYF

D gene: NA
V gene: TRBV11-2
J gene: TRBJ1-1
clone size: NA
CDR3 DNA: TGTGCCAGCAGCTTAGATACATCAATTGTGTGGGCTTTCTTT
CDR3 protein: CASSLDTSIVWAFF

D gene: NA
V gene: TRBV6-5
J gene: TRBJ1-1
clone size: NA
CDR3 DNA: TGTGCCAGCAGTTACTCGACTCCAGATAACACTGAAGCTTTCTTT
CDR3 protein: CASSYSTPDNTEAFF

D gene: NA
V gene: TRBV5-1
J gene: TRBJ1-2
clone size: NA
CDR3 DNA: TGCGCCAGCAGCCAAGGAGGCACCTTTCGGCATGGCTACACCTTC
CDR3 protein: CASSQGGTFRHGYTF

D gene: NA
V gene: TRBV3-1/TRBV3-2
J gene: TRBJ2-3
clone size: NA
CDR3 DNA: TGTGCCAGCAGCCGTCGGGCAGGGAGCACAGATACGCAGTATTTT
CDR3 protein: CASSRRAGSTDTQYF

D gene: NA
V gene: TRBV7-3
J gene: TRBJ2-1
clone size: NA
CDR3 DNA: TGTGCCAGCAGCTCACAGGGGAGGAGCTCCTACAATGAGCAGTTCTTC
CDR3 protein: CASSSQGRSSYNEQFF

D gene: TRBD1
V gene: TRBV6-6
J gene: TRBJ1-1
clone size: NA
CDR3 DNA: TGTGCCAGCATTAACAGGGGGCGAGAAACTGAAGCTTTCTTT
CDR3 protein: CASINRGRETEAFF

D gene: TRBD1
V gene: TRBV9
J gene: TRBJ2-1
clone size: NA
CDR3 DNA: TGTGCCAGCAGCGCCGGCGGACAGGACTACAATGAGCAGTTCTTC
CDR3 protein: CASSAGGQDYNEQFF

D gene: NA
V gene: TRBV9
J gene: TRBJ2-1
clone size: NA
CDR3 DNA: TGTGCCAGCAGCGTAGAAGGGGATGAGCAGTTCTTC
CDR3 protein: CASSVEGDEQFF

D gene: NA
V gene: TRBV5-1
J gene: TRBJ2-2
clone size: NA
CDR3 DNA: TGCGCCAGCAGCCCAGGGACACCTACCGGGGAGCTGTTTTTT
CDR3 protein: CASSPGTPTGELFF

D gene: NA
V gene: TRBV10-3
J gene: TRBJ1-2
clone size: NA
CDR3 DNA: TGTGCCATCACCCCGGTGCGGGAAAGGAGCTATGGCTACACCTTC
CDR3 protein: CAITPVRERSYGYTF

D gene: NA
V gene: TRBV2
J gene: TRBJ1-2
clone size: NA
CDR3 DNA: TGTGCCAGCAGTGAAGCGCAGGACAGCTATGGCTACACCTTC
CDR3 protein: CASSEAQDSYGYTF